This TCR beta chain was observed in a study of shared clonotypes between healthy human individuals. From germline, CDR1 is SGHAT and CDR2 FQNNGV. This CDR3 region has 15 residues. V lost 3 bases and J 1 base, leaving 12 bases between the germline ends. Source study methods: Filtering was not the same, since immunoSEQ gave junction-only sequences without quality scores. Clones were read by immunoSEQ multiplex PCR, and TCRdb kept only the in-frame ones, dropping some. V, J and clone size are those of that table, while D and trimming were read from the DNA. The sample holds about 2 million clones, roughly 94% seen once. It was CD45RO-negative cells, positively selected for CCR7, that made up naive CD8 cells, with terminally differentiated effector memory CD45RA+ cells excluded. Study findings and constraints: Large sequencing depth failed to make sorted-subset sequencing complete, rarefaction showed.

A word on this clone: Its specificity is unknown.

The sequencing sample was made of naive CD8+ T cells sorted from blood. This TCR came from a man aged 18-30 years in good health. This chain joins TRBV11-2 and TRBJ1-2; D not certain. CDR3 coding DNA: TGTGCCAGCAGCTTTGGCGGCGGTGGTAACTATGGCTACACCTTC. As protein: CASSFGGGGNYGYTF.